This T cell receptor (beta chain) was obtained from a study of shared clonotypes between healthy human individuals. Original handling: From ImmunoSEQ came sequences covering only the junction and carrying no quality scores, so filtering differed. The table came from immunoSEQ multiplex PCR; TCRdb's copy has only in-frame clones and leaves some out. V, J and clone size are those of that table, while D and trimming were read from the DNA. The sample contains approximately 2.4 million clones, nearly 97% of which appear only once. The clonotype originates from a man between 18 and 35 years old in good health. Sequencing was carried out using naive CD4+ T cells sorted from blood. The subset: CD45RA+ positively selected.

CDR3 residues: CASSRVLGELFF. CDR3 bases: TGTGCCAGCAGCCGGGTTCTCGGGGAGCTGTTTTTT. The chain is built from TRBV6-1 and TRBJ2-2, with D uncertain. Germline V lookup: CDR1 MNHNS, CDR2 SASEGT. This CDR3 is built from 12 residues. Trimming shortened V by 6 bases and J by 7 bases, and 9 bases separated the two germline ends.